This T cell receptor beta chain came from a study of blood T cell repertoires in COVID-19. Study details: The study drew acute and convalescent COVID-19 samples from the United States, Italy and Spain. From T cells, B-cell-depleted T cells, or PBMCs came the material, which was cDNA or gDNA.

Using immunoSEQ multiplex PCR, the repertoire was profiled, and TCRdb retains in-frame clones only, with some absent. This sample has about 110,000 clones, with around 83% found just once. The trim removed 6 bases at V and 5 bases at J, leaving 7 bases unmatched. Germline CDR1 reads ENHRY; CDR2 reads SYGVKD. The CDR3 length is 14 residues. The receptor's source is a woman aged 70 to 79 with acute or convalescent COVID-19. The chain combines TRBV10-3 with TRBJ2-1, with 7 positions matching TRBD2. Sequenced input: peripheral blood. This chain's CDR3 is CAIRELSGHNEQFF. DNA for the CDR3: TGTGCCATCAGAGAACTTAGCGGGCACAATGAGCAGTTCTTC.